These 21 T cell receptor beta chains originate from one sample sequenced in a study of blood T cell repertoires in COVID-19. Repertoires were generated with immunoSEQ multiplex PCR, while TCRdb's copy carries only in-frame clones and drops some. The sample carries about 150,000 clones, roughly 90% recorded once. Material for sequencing was PBMCs or T cells enriched from blood (not recorded which). These receptor sequences come from a woman aged 50 to 60 who had recovered from COVID-19.

The chain is built from TRBV5-1 and TRBJ2-2; 7 bases agree with TRBD1. The length of the CDR3 is 15 residues. The V segment lost 4 bases and the J segment 1 base; nucleotides outside the gene matches: 4. Germline-derived CDR1 and CDR2 are SGHRS and YFSETQ. The CDR3 sequence is CASSPRQGNTGELFF. The CDR3 coding sequence is TGCGCCAGCAGCCCGCGACAGGGGAACACCGGGGAGCTGTTTTTT.

V is TRBV24-1 and J is TRBJ2-2, with D maybe TRBD2 (5 bases). In germline, CDR1 is KGHDR, CDR2 SFDVKD. V was cut by 3 bases and J by 4 bases, with 11 bases left in between. This CDR3 is 15 amino acids long. This CDR3 is CATSDRGSGTGELFF. CDR3 coding DNA: TGTGCCACCAGTGATAGAGGGTCGGGCACCGGGGAGCTGTTTTTT.

The genes are TRBV7-6 and TRBJ1-2, with D tentatively TRBD1 (5 bases). Trimming shortened V by 3 bases and J by 4 bases, and 12 bases separated the two germline ends. The CDR3 extends over 14 amino acids. Germline V CDR1 and CDR2: SGHVS, FNYEAQ. The CDR3 nucleotides are TGTGCCAGCAGCTTCGGGGGACTAGGCTATGGCTACACCTTC. Translation: CASSFGGLGYGYTF.

The J gene is TRBJ2-7, the V gene TRBV5-4; no reliable D call. V lost 5 bases to trimming and J lost 6 bases, with 9 bases between them. Germline V lookup: CDR1 SGHNT, CDR2 YYREEE (reference sequence). This CDR3 is built from 11 residues. The CDR3 here is CASSGGSEQYF. For the CDR3, the DNA is TGTGCCAGCAGTGGCGGTTCCGAGCAGTACTTC.

The chain recombines TRBV2 with TRBJ2-7, with 8 bases fitting TRBD1. This CDR3 region has 14 residues. The ends lost 4 bases at V and 8 bases at J; junction bases unmatched: 10. Germline CDR1 is SNHLY and CDR2 is FYNNEI. CDR3 protein: CASSGTGQKPKQYF. The CDR3 coding sequence is TGTGCCAGCAGTGGGACAGGGCAAAAGCCTAAGCAGTACTTC.

The CDR3 nucleotides are TGTGCCAGCAGCCACGGACTAAATACGCAGTATTTT. Translated, it gives CASSHGLNTQYF. The chain links TRBV6-2 or TRBV6-3 to TRBJ2-3, with a possible D match to TRBD2 (6 bases). Germline CDR1 and CDR2: MNHEY and SVGEGT. This CDR3 has 12 residues. Trimming took 6 bases from V and 7 from J, leaving 11 bases between them.

V and J are TRBV5-4 and TRBJ1-6; 11 nucleotides line up with TRBD1. The V segment lost 3 bases and the J segment 11 bases; nucleotides outside the gene matches: 4. The CDR3 loop spans 14 amino acids. Germline-derived CDR1 and CDR2 are SGHNT and YYREEE (reference sequence). The CDR3 loop reads CASSSGQGVPPLHF. DNA for the CDR3: TGTGCCAGCAGCTCGGGACAGGGGGTCCCACCCCTCCACTTT. The full variable domain, with the rest looked up from reference TRBV5-4 and TRBJ1-6, is ETGVTQSPTHLIKTRGQQVTLRCSSQSGHNTVSWYQQALGQGPQFIFQYYREEENGRGNFPPRFSGLQFPNYSSELNVNALELDDSALYLCASSSGQGVPPLHFGNGTRLTVT.

This chain connects TRBV6-5 to TRBJ1-4; TRBD1 matches at 9 bases. The germline V gene has CDR1 MNHEY and CDR2 SVGAGI. Losses at the gene ends were 0 bases for V and 8 bases for J; bases not matched to a gene: 7. This CDR3 is built from 16 residues. The CDR3 loop reads CASSYSRTGGWEKLFF. CDR3 in DNA: TGTGCCAGCAGTTACTCGAGAACAGGGGGCTGGGAAAAACTGTTTTTT.

The chain joins TRBV5-4 to TRBJ2-5; 11 bases map to TRBD2. The CDR3 is 13 residues long. The germline V gene encodes CDR1 SGHNT and CDR2 YYREEE (reference sequence). Losses at the gene ends were 9 bases for V and 2 bases for J; bases not matched to a gene: 3. CDR3 DNA: TGTGCCACCGGACTAGCGGGTCAAGAGACCCAGTACTTC. It codes for CATGLAGQETQYF.

This chain links TRBV19 with TRBJ1-1; D gene uncertain. Between the trimmed V and J ends, which lost 3 bases and 2 bases, there was a span of 7 bases. Germline CDR1 reads LNHDA; CDR2 reads SQIVND (reference sequence). The length of the CDR3 is 13 residues. The CDR3 bases are TGTGCCAGTAGTATGGGCGAAAACACTGAAGCTTTCTTT. As protein: CASSMGENTEAFF. Using reference TRBV19 and TRBJ1-1 for the parts outside the CDR3, the full variable domain is DGGITQSPKYLFRKEGQNVTLSCEQNLNHDAMYWYRQDPGQGLRLIYYSQIVNDFQKGDIAEGYSVSREKKESFPLTVTSAQKNPTAFYLCASSMGENTEAFFGQGTRLTVV.

The V call is TRBV10-3, the J call TRBJ1-5; maybe TRBD1 (6 bases). The CDR3 has 14 residues. V lost 11 bases and J lost 1, with 15 bases in between. Germline-derived CDR1 and CDR2 are ENHRY and SYGVKD. CDR3 nucleotides: TGTGCCTCCTCGACAGGAACCAGCAATCAGCCCCAGCATTTT. It translates to CASSTGTSNQPQHF.

V gene TRBV5-1 combines with J gene TRBJ1-4, with D tentatively TRBD1 (5 bases). CDR3 length: 17 residues. Per germline, CDR1 SGHRS and CDR2 YFSETQ. With 1 base removed from V and 4 bases from J, the gap between germline ends came to 17 bases. CDR3 nucleotide sequence: TGCGCCAGCAGCTTGCTGGCTCGGCAGGGAGGTAATGAAAAACTGTTTTTT. This translates into CASSLLARQGGNEKLFF.

The rearrangement uses TRBV9 and TRBJ1-1, with TRBD1 matching over 12 bases. Germline loops: CDR1 SGDLS, CDR2 YYNGEE. The CDR3 covers 14 residues. With V trimmed by 0 bases and J by 11 bases, 5 bases remained unmatched. In DNA, the CDR3 is TGTGCCAGCAGCGTAGGGGGACAGGGGGCGCGGGCTTTCTTT. Translating it yields CASSVGGQGARAFF.

The CDR3 DNA sequence: TGTGCCAGCAGCGTAGCCGGGACAGGGAGCTACGAGCAGTACTTC. Translated: CASSVAGTGSYEQYF. The chain employs TRBV9 and TRBJ2-7; 9 bases match TRBD1. The CDR3 covers 15 residues. Losses at the gene ends were 0 bases for V and 3 bases for J; bases not matched to a gene: 4. Germline assignment: CDR1 SGDLS and CDR2 YYNGEE.

The chain employs TRBV6-5 and TRBJ1-2; 7 bases are shared with TRBD1. V lost 7 bases and J lost 0; bases outside the gene matches: 8. CDR1 is MNHEY, CDR2 SVGAGI, per germline. The CDR3 covers 15 residues. The CDR3 region is CASTQGGTANYGYTF. For the CDR3, the DNA is TGTGCCAGCACCCAAGGGGGGACAGCTAACTATGGCTACACCTTC.

This chain links TRBV12-3 or TRBV12-4 with TRBJ1-3, with TRBD1 as a possible D gene (5 bases). The CDR3 loop spans 13 amino acids. V lost 6 bases and J 7 bases, leaving 13 bases between the germline ends. This CDR3 is CASRSGGGNTIYF. The CDR3 region has the DNA TGTGCCAGCAGGTCCGGGGGGGGGAACACCATATATTTT.

V usage is TRBV4-3 and J usage is TRBJ2-1, with a possible D match to TRBD2 (6 bases). Germline CDR1 reads LGHNA; CDR2 reads YSLEER. CDR3 length equals 13 residues. Trimming cost V 0 bases and J 12 bases, with 12 bases left between them. Written as DNA, the CDR3 is TGCGCCAGCAGCCAAGACCGGGTCGGGGGGCAGTTCTTC. Translated: CASSQDRVGGQFF.

J is TRBJ2-5 and V is TRBV6-5, with D perhaps matching TRBD2 (6 bases). This CDR3 is 14 amino acids long. Trimming pared 0 bases from V and 5 bases from J, leaving 10 bases between. Germline values: CDR1 MNHEY, CDR2 SVGAGI. The CDR3 loop reads CASSYSEGRETQYF. The CDR3 bases are TGTGCCAGCAGTTACTCGGAGGGTAGGGAGACCCAGTACTTC.

The J gene is TRBJ2-3, the V gene TRBV4-3; perhaps TRBD2 as D (7 bases). CDR3 length: 13 residues. Per the germline V gene, CDR1 is LGHNA and CDR2 is YSLEER. Trimming removed 3 bases at V and 6 bases at J, with 10 bases between. For the CDR3, the DNA is TGCGCCAGCAGCCAGGGGGGGCCGGATACGCAGTATTTT. The encoded protein is CASSQGGPDTQYF.

The J gene is TRBJ2-7, the V gene TRBV11-2, with 12 bases identical to TRBD2. Germline V gives CDR1 SGHAT, CDR2 FQNNGV. J gave up 4 bases and V 3 bases, and 1 base lay outside the gene matches. The CDR3 is made up of 14 amino acids. The CDR3 bases are TGTGCCAGCAGCTTCACTAGCGGGGGGTACGAGCAGTACTTC. Its protein product is CASSFTSGGYEQYF. Based on the CDR3 plus reference TRBV11-2 and TRBJ2-7, the full variable domain is EAGVAQSPRYKIIEKRQSVAFWCNPISGHATLYWYQQILGQGPKLLIQFQNNGVVDDSQLPKDRFSAERLKGVDSTLKIQPAKLEDSAVYLCASSFTSGGYEQYFGPGTRLTVT.

The CDR3 here is CAWRALNTEAFF. CDR3 nucleotides: TGTGCCTGGAGGGCTCTGAACACTGAAGCTTTCTTT. This chain links TRBV30 with TRBJ1-1; D is ambiguous. The germline V gene encodes CDR1 GTSNPN and CDR2 SVGIG (reference sequence). V shed 3 bases and J shed 0 bases, with 5 bases lying between them. The CDR3 is made up of 12 amino acids.